Shown below are 27 T cell receptor beta chains from a single sample sequenced in a study of cytomegalovirus exposure and HLA in healthy donors. Researchers ran the PCR with 60 Vbeta and 13 Jbeta primers. Sequenced by immunoSEQ multiplex PCR; TCRdb stores in-frame clones only, minus some. This table holds some 140,000 clones, 65% to 80% found once. Specimen: PBMCs. Every receptor here comes from a man between 35 and 55 years old in good health and CMV-seropositive.

V is TRBV10-3 and J is TRBJ1-5; no reliable D call. Germline V gene lookup returns CDR1 ENHRY and CDR2 SYGVKD. This CDR3 spans 14 amino acids. Deletions cut 6 bases from V and 5 bases from J, with 14 bases between. DNA for the CDR3: TGTGCCATCAGGGACTCCGGAGGCGATCAGCCCCAGCATTTT. This codes for CAIRDSGGDQPQHF.

The V call is TRBV7-2, the J call TRBJ1-4; the D gene is possibly TRBD1 (6 bases). The germline gives CDR1 SGHTA, CDR2 FQGNSA. Trimming pared 8 bases from V and 8 bases from J, leaving 21 bases between. This CDR3 is 15 amino acids long. The chain's CDR3 is CASGSGGRGLEKLFF. For the CDR3, the DNA is TGTGCCAGCGGTTCGGGGGGCAGGGGCCTAGAAAAACTGTTTTTT.

The V gene is TRBV11-2, the J gene TRBJ1-6; 10 bases match TRBD1. The CDR3 totals 15 residues. Germline V gene data show CDR1 as SGHAT and CDR2 as FQNNGV. Germline trimming cut 1 base from V and 7 bases from J; bases unmatched to any gene: 1. The CDR3 DNA reads TGTGCCAGCAGCTTAGGGGGACAGGGGAATTCACCCCTCCACTTT. Protein product: CASSLGGQGNSPLHF. Combining the CDR3 with reference TRBV11-2 and TRBJ1-6 gives the whole variable domain EAGVAQSPRYKIIEKRQSVAFWCNPISGHATLYWYQQILGQGPKLLIQFQNNGVVDDSQLPKDRFSAERLKGVDSTLKIQPAKLEDSAVYLCASSLGGQGNSPLHFGNGTRLTVT.

J is TRBJ1-1 and V is TRBV28; D gene unclear. The CDR3 consists of 10 residues. Germline lookup yields CDR1 MDHEN and CDR2 SYDVKM. The V and J ends lost 7 bases and 10 bases respectively, with 10 bases between them. DNA of the CDR3: TGTGCCAGCAAGCAGCGGGGAGCTTTCTTT. Amino acid sequence: CASKQRGAFF.

The CDR3 here is CASGRGNQPQHF. The CDR3 coding sequence is TGTGCCAGCGGGAGAGGCAATCAGCCCCAGCATTTT. V and J are TRBV6-6 and TRBJ1-5, with unresolved D. This CDR3 spans 12 amino acids. V was pared by 8 bases and J by 2 bases, with 7 bases between. Germline assignment: CDR1 MNHNY and CDR2 SVGAGI (reference sequence).

The sample holds a few counts of this clone. The genes are TRBV5-5 and TRBJ1-5, with D possibly TRBD1 on 5 matching bases. The CDR3 is 15 residues long. Germline assignment: CDR1 SGHKS and CDR2 YYEKEE (reference sequence). Trimming left V 1 base short and J 4 bases short, with 12 bases between. Here the CDR3 DNA reads TGTGCCAGCAGCTTGTGGGGGGAGGGTAATCAGCCCCAGCATTTT. Its protein product is CASSLWGEGNQPQHF. The full variable domain, its missing parts supplied by reference TRBV5-5 and TRBJ1-5, is DAGVTQSPTHLIKTRGQQVTLRCSPISGHKSVSWYQQVLGQGPQFIFQYYEKEERGRGNFPDRFSARQFPNYSSELNVNALLLGDSALYLCASSLWGEGNQPQHFGDGTRLSIL.

In this sample, this clone turned up once. The chain couples TRBV7-3 to TRBJ2-5, with TRBD2 as a possible D gene (6 bases). The CDR3 has 13 amino acids. Trimming shortened V by 1 base and J by 4 bases, and 7 bases separated the two germline ends. Germline V gives CDR1 SGHTA, CDR2 FQGTGA. CDR3 nucleotide sequence: TGTGCCAGCAGCTTAATGGGGGGAGAGACCCAGTACTTC. Residues: CASSLMGGETQYF.

This rearrangement joins TRBV15 to TRBJ2-5, with D possibly TRBD2 on 5 matching bases. The CDR3 is 14 amino acids. Deletions cut 3 bases from V and 4 bases from J, with 12 bases between. Per the germline V gene, CDR1 is LNHNV and CDR2 is YYDKDF (reference sequence). The CDR3 nucleotides are TGTGCCACCAGCAGCCATGGTACTAGAGAGACCCAGTACTTC. The encoded protein is CATSSHGTRETQYF. Full variable domain (remainder filled in from reference TRBV15 and TRBJ2-5): DAMVIQNPRYQVTQFGKPVTLSCSQTLNHNVMYWYQQKSSQAPKLLFHYYDKDFNNEADTPDNFQSRRPNTSFCFLDIRSPGLGDTAMYLCATSSHGTRETQYFGPGTRLLVL.

This clone was counted between two and nine times. The chain is built from TRBV4-1 and TRBJ2-7, with 10 positions matching TRBD1. The J segment lost 2 bases and the V segment lost 0 bases, leaving 4 bases of the junction unmatched. The CDR3 length is 16 residues. Germline V lookup: CDR1 MGHRA, CDR2 YSYEKL. CDR3 coding DNA: TGCGCCAGCAGCCAAGATGAGGGGACAGGGGCCTACGAGCAGTACTTC. Protein product: CASSQDEGTGAYEQYF.

The sample holds one count of this clone. This chain joins TRBV29-1 and TRBJ1-2, with 7 bases aligning to TRBD1. CDR3 length equals 14 residues. Losses at the gene ends were 0 bases for V and 5 bases for J; bases not matched to a gene: 6. CDR1 and CDR2 (germline): SQVTM, ANQGSEA. CDR3 in DNA: TGCAGCGTTGAAGATTTGGCAGGGGGATATGGCTACACCTTC. Its protein is CSVEDLAGGYGYTF.

This chain links TRBV18 with TRBJ1-1; no reliable D call. Germline CDR1 KGHSH, CDR2 LQKENI. The CDR3 contains 13 residues. The V and J ends lost 1 base and 2 bases respectively, with 5 bases between them. This CDR3 is CASSPQRNTEAFF. The CDR3 bases are TGTGCCAGCTCACCACAGAGAAACACTGAAGCTTTCTTT.

This CDR3 is CASSLGDSYSNQPQHF. CDR3 coding DNA: TGCGCCAGCAGCTTGGGTGACAGTTATAGCAATCAGCCCCAGCATTTT. The V and J genes are TRBV5-1 and TRBJ1-5; D possibly corresponds to TRBD1 (5 bases). From germline, CDR1 is SGHRS and CDR2 YFSETQ. This CDR3 spans 16 amino acids. V shed 0 bases and J shed 0 bases, with 10 bases lying between them.

This chain uses TRBV19 with TRBJ2-6; D remains unclear. The germline V and J ends were trimmed by 6 bases and 0 bases, with 18 bases remaining between them. Per germline, CDR1 LNHDA and CDR2 SQIVND (reference sequence). This CDR3 has 18 residues. The CDR3 sequence: CASSPRSPSFSGANVLTF. In DNA, the CDR3 is TGTGCCAGTAGCCCTAGGAGCCCAAGTTTCTCTGGGGCCAACGTCCTGACTTTC.

The chain carries TRBV5-4 and TRBJ2-7; D ambiguous. Germline V gene lookup returns CDR1 SGHNT and CDR2 YYREEE (reference sequence). Trimming pared 0 bases from V and 5 bases from J, leaving 12 bases between. This CDR3 contains 14 residues. CDR3 sequence (DNA): TGTGCCAGCAGCTTGGCCGAGAGTTTCCACGAGCAGTACTTC. Translating gives CASSLAESFHEQYF.

The chain links TRBV21-1 to TRBJ2-3; the table's D call TRBD2 went unverified against the DNA. TRBV21-1 represents a pseudogene. The CDR3 has 14 amino acids. This CDR3 reads CASSPPGVEDTQYF. The CDR3, as DNA: TGTGCCAGCAGCCCCCCGGGAGTGGAAGATACGCAGTATTTT.

The chain carries TRBV15 and TRBJ1-2; D might be TRBD1 (6 bases). The V gene's germline CDR1 is LNHNV and CDR2 YYDKDF (reference sequence). The CDR3 extends over 15 amino acids. The V and J ends lost 0 bases and 3 bases respectively, with 11 bases between them. DNA for the CDR3: TGTGCCACCAGCAGAGATCGTCGACAGGACTATGGCTACACCTTC. As protein: CATSRDRRQDYGYTF.

Regarding this clone: This sample includes further DNA sequences coding for the same CDR3. The CDR3 loop reads CASSQGTSGRTDTQYF. CDR3 sequence (DNA): TGTGCCAGCAGTCAAGGGACTAGCGGGAGAACAGATACGCAGTATTTT. V is TRBV11-3 and J is TRBJ2-3, with TRBD2 matching 14 bases. The germline V gene encodes CDR1 SGHNT and CDR2 YENEEA. This CDR3 contains 16 residues. With V trimmed by 6 bases and J by 3 bases, 5 bases remained unmatched.

The genes are TRBV18 and TRBJ2-7; TRBD1 agrees at 9 bases. Trimming took 5 bases from V and 6 from J; bases not matched to a gene: 11. Germline V gives CDR1 KGHSH, CDR2 LQKENI. The CDR3 is made up of 15 amino acids. In DNA, the CDR3 is TGTGCCAGCTCATCACTTTCCGGACAGGGGATCGAGCAGTACTTC. Protein product: CASSSLSGQGIEQYF. Using reference TRBV18 and TRBJ2-7 for the parts outside the CDR3, the full variable domain is NAGVMQNPRHLVRRRGQEARLRCSPMKGHSHVYWYRQLPEEGLKFMVYLQKENIIDESGMPKERFSAEFPKEGPSILRIQQVVRGDSAAYFCASSSLSGQGIEQYFGPGTRLTVT.

This clone has only one observation. The CDR3 loop is CASTNSGSETQYF. The CDR3 DNA reads TGTGCCAGCACCAATAGCGGCTCGGAGACCCAGTACTTC. The V call is TRBV5-6, the J call TRBJ2-5; tentative D call: TRBD2 (6 bases). This CDR3 contains 13 residues. V lost 6 bases and J lost 5, with 14 bases in between. The germline V gene encodes CDR1 SGHDT and CDR2 YYEEEE. The full variable domain, rest sourced from reference TRBV5-6 and TRBJ2-5, is DAGVTQSPTHLIKTRGQQVTLRCSPKSGHDTVSWYQQALGQGPQFIFQYYEEEERQRGNFPDRFSGHQFPNYSSELNVNALLLGDSALYLCASTNSGSETQYFGPGTRLLVL.

This chain uses TRBV7-3 with TRBJ2-2; TRBD2 matches at 8 bases. The CDR3 runs 15 residues. Germline V lookup: CDR1 SGHTA, CDR2 FQGTGA. V was pared by 2 bases and J by 5 bases, with 4 bases of the junction left unmatched. CDR3 coding DNA: TGTGCCAGCAGCTTAGAAGCGGGAGCGACCGGGGAGCTGTTTTTT. Translation gives CASSLEAGATGELFF.

This clone has only one observation. V gene TRBV6-5 combines with J gene TRBJ1-3; D might be TRBD1 (6 bases). V was trimmed by 5 bases and J by 3 bases, leaving 14 bases between them. Germline V gene sequence: CDR1 MNHEY, CDR2 SVGAGI. This CDR3 is built from 15 residues. The CDR3 bases are TGTGCCAGCAGTACAGGGTTCGCCCTTGGAAACACCATATATTTT. It translates to CASSTGFALGNTIYF.

The V and J genes are TRBV27 and TRBJ1-5; 9 bases agree with TRBD1. V shed 1 base and J 4 bases; nucleotides not matched to a gene: 8. Germline CDR1 MNHEY, CDR2 SMNVEV (reference sequence). The CDR3 totals 17 residues. CDR3 nucleotides: TGTGCCAGCAGTTTATTGGCCGGGACAGGGCTAAATCAGCCCCAGCATTTT. This codes for CASSLLAGTGLNQPQHF.

J is TRBJ1-2 and V is TRBV27, with 10 bases lining up with TRBD1. Germline CDR1 is MNHEY and CDR2 is SMNVEV (reference sequence). The CDR3 covers 16 residues. The V gene end was trimmed by 3 bases and the J gene end by 4 bases; junction bases not matched to a gene: 8. The CDR3 here is CASSFKGRQGAYGYTF. CDR3 coding DNA: TGTGCCAGCAGTTTTAAGGGGAGACAGGGGGCCTATGGCTACACCTTC.

This clone was seen a handful of times. V and J are TRBV18 and TRBJ1-1; no firm D call. Trimming stripped 1 base from V and 4 bases from J, with 10 bases between. CDR3 length equals 14 residues. Germline V gene data show CDR1 as KGHSH and CDR2 as LQKENI. CDR3 protein: CASSPQGGSTEAFF. As DNA, the CDR3 is TGTGCCAGCTCACCACAGGGAGGGAGCACTGAAGCTTTCTTT.

The rearrangement uses TRBV28 and TRBJ2-5; 9 bases are a match to TRBD1. The J call may not be correct, given that the DNA end is closer to TRBJ2-7. The germline V gene has CDR1 MDHEN and CDR2 SYDVKM. The CDR3 is 15 amino acids. The CDR3 DNA reads as TGTGCCAGCAGTAGGGCCGGGACAGGGTCCCACGAGCAGTACTTC. As protein: CASSRAGTGSHEQYF.

This chain joins TRBV20-1 and TRBJ2-5; no firm D call. Germline V gene data show CDR1 as DFQATT and CDR2 as SNEGSKA (reference sequence). The CDR3 has 11 amino acids. The V gene lost 5 bases and the J gene lost 0 bases, with 4 bases spanning the gap. The chain's CDR3 is CSALYQETQYF. The CDR3 bases are TGCAGTGCTCTGTACCAAGAGACCCAGTACTTC.

The rearrangement links TRBV7-9 to TRBJ2-2, with a tentative D call TRBD2 (5 bases). This CDR3 region has 16 residues. The germline gives CDR1 SEHNR, CDR2 FQNEAQ (reference sequence). The ends were cut back, 5 bases at V and 2 bases at J, with 15 bases in the middle. CDR3 protein: CASSPLALGNTGELFF. The DNA for the CDR3 is TGTGCCAGCAGCCCCCTAGCTTTAGGAAACACCGGGGAGCTGTTTTTT.